One TCR beta chain is described in this entry. This clone was counted between two and nine times. The antigen it recognizes is unknown. No base qualities exist here, and no much larger clone lies one base off it. This sample is drawn from a study of cytomegalovirus exposure and HLA in healthy donors (dated by TCRdb to about 2017). For the wider study: According to an earlier analysis of a few hundred of the donors, about 179 million T cells yielded approximately 120 million unique TCR beta sequences and approximately 280 Gb of sequence data. Around 330 gigabases of sequencing data and 75 million to 85 million unique TCR sequences made up an early release that covered fewer than 650 HLA-typed donors. Among the 398 genotyped donors, roughly 80% belonged to the genetic ancestry cluster associated with self-reported Caucasian donors. The study aimed to test whether signatures of past pathogen exposure could be identified by cataloging public T cell receptors. Using immunosequencing, the study profiled T cell repertoires from roughly 650 subjects and related those repertoires to cytomegalovirus serostatus. In addition to the first cohort of 666 subjects, a separate validation cohort of over 90 different subjects was used. To predict cytomegalovirus infection status, the study combined high-throughput TCR immunosequencing, statistical association of individual TCRs with disease status, and machine learning. To study patterns of TCR occurrence, a later analysis re-analyzed previously published TCR beta repertoires from 666 donors and added high-resolution HLA genotyping. Rather than using new phenotypic data, the later analysis identified candidate immune exposures from TCR beta sequences and from how often those sequences occurred across donors. An earlier analysis of 587 of the donors used high-throughput TCR beta sequencing to judge whether each TCR beta V gene segment behaved as functional or pseudogenic. Donor age, sex, ethnicity and CMV serostatus were collected together with the repertoire data. A later genetic analysis used genome-wide SNP genotypes for about 55% of the 666 donors, treating that subset as a discovery cohort. All discovery cohort repertoires had been generated on a single sequencing platform. Both class I and class II loci were covered by HLA typing, at four-digit resolution. The number of donors typed differed by locus, with about 629-640 for A, B, C, DRB1 and DQB1, about 500 for DQA1, 606 for DPA1, and approximately 470 for DPB1. About five DR-DQ haplotypes were handled as single units for association and clustering, since linkage in the cohort was strong. Across 300 to 500 genotyped donors of the cohort, an average of roughly 250,000 unique TCR beta nucleotide sequences per donor were sequenced, and 15% to 20% of those sequences were non-productive. Broader findings and caveats from the paper: Because HLA typing was missing for some donors at each locus, association tests included only the typed subset. Strong co-occurrence of HLA alleles, especially DR and DQ, made assigning TCR associations to individual alleles difficult. In vitro tests confirmed that a few of the cytomegalovirus-associated TCR beta chains recognize cytomegalovirus antigens. The classifier was reported to diagnose cytomegalovirus status with high specificity and sensitivity in both the original cohort and the validation cohort. CMV serostatus was the only immune exposure information available for the cohort. Most CMV-associated TCR beta chains appeared to be HLA-restricted in a later analysis, and the HLA associations seemed to be driven largely by CMV exposure. Specific HLA alleles were associated with some 15,000 TCR beta sequences at a false discovery rate of 0.05 in a later analysis. About 17 rarely observed V segments, including chromosome 9 orphons, were excluded from the earlier analysis of about 500 of the donors because counts were too low. The study gave a list of about 160 TCR beta chains associated with cytomegalovirus. According to a later genetic analysis, donors in an Asian-associated ancestry cluster had fewer N-insertions in productive TCRs than the approximately 700-donor mean. Sequencing depth was assumed to be roughly uniform across donors in the presence/absence analyses, though that assumption may not hold. In a later analysis, HLA-associated TCR beta chains were found to be more clonally expanded and to have lower generation probabilities than equally common non-associated chains. A further reported finding was that TCR beta sequences accurately predicted the HLA-A and HLA-B alleles for most subjects in the first cohort. In a later genetic analysis, a missense DCLRE1C variant was associated with V-gene and J-gene trimming of TCR beta chains, and the association was replicated in an independent cohort. Some IMGT-functional V segments, including TRBV6-2 and TRBV6-3, could not be told apart with the 87-base-pair reads, so those segments were excluded. The authors suggested that the approach could potentially be generalized to other disease states and immunological phenotypes. In a later analysis, several top co-occurrence clusters were reported to appear linked to parvovirus B19, influenza, CMV and Epstein-Barr virus. Across donors, most TCR sequences were observed very rarely, whereas some public TCRs were present in many individuals. Correlated functional status among segregating V segments might reflect linkage disequilibrium, but an unknown experimental factor could not be ruled out. An earlier analysis of 587 of the donors showed that most TCR beta V segments appeared in productive rearrangements either about 87% or about 30% of the time, which broadly matched IMGT annotations. Only TCR beta chains were sequenced in this cohort, and the absence of alpha or paired-chain data limited detectable features. According to a later analysis, TCR association rates differed among HLA loci, with DRB1 alleles showing the most associated TCRs and HLA-C alleles showing the fewest. A cluster of highly shared sequence variants was judged likely to represent a technical artifact of the sequencing pipeline.

The cohort comprised 666 healthy bone marrow donors. Cohort members were all nominally healthy when sampled, although unrecorded immune exposures were likely present. The donor tested CMV seropositive and was one of the 289 seropositive cohort members. Every donor gave a peripheral blood sample, and the peripheral blood mononuclear cells from that sample were used for TCR beta sequencing. Genomic DNA was extracted from the blood cell samples with the Qiagen DNeasy Blood Extraction Kit. The library came from the immunoSEQ multiplex PCR assay. For the multiplex PCR, a mixture combining 60 forward primers for TCR Vbeta segments and 13 reverse primers for TCR Jbeta segments was used. The CDR3 region of rearranged TCR beta genes was amplified from genomic DNA with a multiplex PCR assay. On the Illumina HiSeq System, the amplified TCR beta libraries were sequenced as 87-base-pair reads. The study's processing was this. A later analysis counted tens of millions of unique TCR beta chains across the roughly 700 repertoires, and roughly 10 million of these chains were shared by at least two donors. To remove PCR and sequencing errors, raw reads were error-corrected and collapsed into unique sequences using a nearest-neighbor algorithm that merged closely related sequences. Alignment of CDR3 sequences to IMGT reference sequences was used to assign V, D and J gene segments. For a sequence to be retained, a match of at least six nucleotides to both a V gene segment and a J gene segment was required. A rearrangement counted as productive if the CDR3 had no stop codons and remained in frame with V and J, and every other rearrangement counted as non-productive. CDR3 was defined by IMGT convention, running from the second conserved V-encoded cysteine to the conserved J-encoded phenylalanine. The earlier analysis of a few hundred of the donors excluded sequences that lacked an unambiguous match to a single V gene segment. An earlier analysis of a few hundred of the donors called V segments functional above 56.7% productive rearrangements and segregating when the between-donor standard deviation exceeded 5%. A statistical classification framework was developed to diagnose cytomegalovirus status using the catalog of TCR beta chain sequences. V and J gene assignment, in a later analysis, came from comparing TCR nucleotide sequences with IMGT/GENE-DB human TR gene sequences. A later analysis assigned CDR3 sequences and most-parsimonious VDJ recombination scenarios with the TCRdist pipeline. A later analysis defined each TCR beta chain by its CDR3 amino acid sequence plus V-gene family, and excluded reads lacking a unique V-gene family. As a way to deal with suspected cross-contamination and a sequencing artifact, a later analysis dropped 500 to 700 nucleotide sequences that were highly shared and had low generation probability. In a later analysis, a clonal expansion index was calculated for each public chain from normalized within-repertoire ranks of inferred template counts. Generation probabilities in a later analysis came from a VDJ recombination model fitted to out-of-frame rearrangements, and those results were checked against IGoR. In a later analysis, TCR-TCR, TCR-HLA and TCR-CMV co-occurrence was scored with hypergeometric tests, and a repertoire-size bias correction was applied to TCR pairs. In a later analysis, false discovery rates were estimated by permuting HLA or CMV assignments 20 times. In a later analysis, co-occurring TCRs were grouped with DBSCAN, and TCRdist sequence similarity was added when clustering was performed within HLA-allele-positive subsets. Repertoires with fewer than 30,000 or more than 120,000 public chains, plus five repertoires with anomalous nucleotide sharing, were excluded from co-occurrence clustering. TCRdb provides this immuneACCESS table in a form limited to in-frame rearrangements. Some clones are lacking; in checked studies, under half of them reflect an unresolved V gene, and why the rest are absent is not known. That table gives V, J and clone size, and the DNA gave D and trimming. In this sample the table shows under 170,000 clones, roughly 78% of which occur a single time. The ten largest clones take up 5% to 6.5% of the sample.

CDR1 is given as MNHNS and CDR2 as SASEGT, both from the germline V gene. Measured from the cysteine to the phenylalanine, the CDR3 is 12 residues long. Only CDR3 DNA remains: 36 bases, in frame from the first base. V loses 7 bases, J loses 0 bases, and the germline ends lie 7 bases apart. The sequence was obtained from a man aged 50-59 years in good health and CMV-seropositive. The sequenced material came from PBMCs. The sequence links TRBV6-1 to TRBJ2-7, with TRBD2 tentatively as D gene (5 bases match). CDR3 reads: CASKRASYEQYF. Here is the DNA: TGTGCCAGCAAGAGGGCCTCCTACGAGCAGTACTTC.